What follows are 7 T cell receptor beta chains derived from one specimen sequenced in a study of OX40 agonist ivuxolimab in advanced cancers. Libraries were built with the immunoSEQ multiplex PCR assay. This is the immuneACCESS table as TCRdb keeps it, with only in-frame sequences that have V and J called. A part of the clones is gone; compared with another copy, unresolved V genes explain less than half, and the rest is unexplained. The sample table lists 7,000 or so clones, roughly three quarters of them with a count of one. Roughly 27% of the sample rests with the top ten. Sequenced material: CD4+ or CD8+ T cells sorted from blood, taken in a trial of the OX40 agonist ivuxolimab. The receptors here all came from an adult with an advanced solid tumor such as melanoma, head and neck, liver or kidney cancer.

The chain has TRBV28 and TRBJ1-5; tentative D call: TRBD1 (5 bases). The CDR3 runs 13 residues. Germline V gene data show CDR1 as MDHEN and CDR2 as SYDVKM. The ends were cut back, 4 bases at V and 6 bases at J, with 10 bases in the middle. The CDR3, as DNA: TGTGCCAGCAGTTCCAGGGTTAGTCAGCCCCAGCATTTT. It codes for CASSSRVSQPQHF.

The chain uses TRBV4-1 and TRBJ2-4, with D hard to call. CDR1 and CDR2 (germline): MGHRA, YSYEKL. The V end lost 2 bases, the J end lost 0 bases, and 11 bases lay between the germline ends. The CDR3 is 16 amino acids. CDR3 sequence: CASSQLSHVAKNIQYF. The CDR3 bases are TGCGCCAGCAGCCAATTAAGTCACGTAGCCAAAAACATTCAGTACTTC.

The CDR3 bases are TGTGCCAGCAGGAGGGGACAGGCTCGCGGCTACACCTTC. It specifies CASRRGQARGYTF. The genes are TRBV7-9 and TRBJ1-2; TRBD1 matches at 8 bases. Unmatched junction bases numbered 8, after V lost 6 bases and J lost 8 bases. From germline, CDR1 is SEHNR and CDR2 FQNEAQ (reference sequence). CDR3 length: 13 amino acids. Filled out from reference TRBV7-9 and TRBJ1-2, the complete variable domain reads DTGVSQNPRHKITKRGQNVTFRCDPISEHNRLYWYRQTLGQGPEFLTYFQNEAQLEKSRLLSDRFSAERPKGSFSTLEIQRTEQGDSAMYLCASRRGQARGYTFGSGTRLTVV.

The chain is built from TRBV15 and TRBJ1-4; D not certain. Germline V lookup: CDR1 LNHNV, CDR2 YYDKDF (reference sequence). There are 16 residues in the CDR3. V shed 1 base and J shed 0 bases, with 9 bases lying between them. CDR3 DNA sequence: TGTGCCACCAGCAGAGGGGCCCTCTCAACTAATGAAAAACTGTTTTTT. It codes for CATSRGALSTNEKLFF.

The chain is built from TRBV27 and TRBJ2-7; tentatively, D is TRBD1 or TRBD2 (5 bases each). Germline lookup yields CDR1 MNHEY and CDR2 SMNVEV (reference sequence). V was pared by 3 bases and J by 0 bases, with 9 bases between. The CDR3 is 14 amino acids. The CDR3 DNA is TGTGCCAGCAGTTTTGAGGGGCCCTCCTACGAGCAGTACTTC. Translation gives CASSFEGPSYEQYF.

V is TRBV11-2 and J is TRBJ2-7, with 8 positions matching TRBD1. Germline V lookup: CDR1 SGHAT, CDR2 FQNNGV. The CDR3 has 13 amino acids. V gave up 4 bases and J gave up 3 bases; unmatched junction bases: 2. The CDR3 nucleotides are TGTGCCAGCAGCTACGGGACAGGCTACGAGCAGTACTTC. Protein sequence: CASSYGTGYEQYF.

The chain joins TRBV27 to TRBJ1-6; D possibly corresponds to TRBD1 (6 bases). V dropped 1 base and J dropped 10 bases, with 11 bases sitting between them. CDR3 length: 14 residues. Germline lookup yields CDR1 MNHEY and CDR2 SMNVEV (reference sequence). CDR3 in amino acids: CASSLFRGGSPLHF. CDR3 coding DNA: TGTGCCAGCAGTTTATTCAGGGGTGGGTCACCCCTCCACTTT.